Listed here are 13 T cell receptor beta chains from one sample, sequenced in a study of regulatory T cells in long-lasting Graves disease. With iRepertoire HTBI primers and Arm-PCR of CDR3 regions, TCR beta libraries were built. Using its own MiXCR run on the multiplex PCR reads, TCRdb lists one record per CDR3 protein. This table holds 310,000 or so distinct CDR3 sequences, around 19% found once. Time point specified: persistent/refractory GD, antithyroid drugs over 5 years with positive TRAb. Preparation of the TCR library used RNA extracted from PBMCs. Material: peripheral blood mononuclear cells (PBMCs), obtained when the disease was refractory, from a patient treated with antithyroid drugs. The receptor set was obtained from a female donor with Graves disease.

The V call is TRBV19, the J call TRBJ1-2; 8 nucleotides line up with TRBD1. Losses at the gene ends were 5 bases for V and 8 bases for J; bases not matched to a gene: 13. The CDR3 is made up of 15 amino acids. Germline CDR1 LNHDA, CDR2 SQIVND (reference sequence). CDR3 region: CASSPKTGAAGGYTF. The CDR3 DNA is TGTGCCAGTAGTCCAAAGACAGGGGCCGCGGGCGGCTACACCTTC.

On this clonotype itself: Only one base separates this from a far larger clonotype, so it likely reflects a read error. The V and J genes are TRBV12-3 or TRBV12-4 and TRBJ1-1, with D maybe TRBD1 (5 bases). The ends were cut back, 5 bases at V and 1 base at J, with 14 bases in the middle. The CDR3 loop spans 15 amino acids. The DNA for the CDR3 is TGTGCCAGCAGTGAGTCGGGAGGGGCGAACACTGAAGCTTTCTTT. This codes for CASSESGGANTEAFF.

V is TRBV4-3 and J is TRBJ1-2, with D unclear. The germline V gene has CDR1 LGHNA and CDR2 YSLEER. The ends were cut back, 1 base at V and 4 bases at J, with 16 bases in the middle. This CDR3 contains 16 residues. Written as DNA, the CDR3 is TGCGCCAGCAGCCAAGTAGGTCCTTTGGACCGCTATGGCTACACCTTC. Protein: CASSQVGPLDRYGYTF.

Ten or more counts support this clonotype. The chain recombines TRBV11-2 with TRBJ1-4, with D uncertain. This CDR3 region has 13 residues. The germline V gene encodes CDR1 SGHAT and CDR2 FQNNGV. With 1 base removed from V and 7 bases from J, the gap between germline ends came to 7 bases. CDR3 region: CASSLALGEKLFF. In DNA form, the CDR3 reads TGTGCCAGCAGCTTAGCTCTCGGTGAAAAACTGTTTTTT.

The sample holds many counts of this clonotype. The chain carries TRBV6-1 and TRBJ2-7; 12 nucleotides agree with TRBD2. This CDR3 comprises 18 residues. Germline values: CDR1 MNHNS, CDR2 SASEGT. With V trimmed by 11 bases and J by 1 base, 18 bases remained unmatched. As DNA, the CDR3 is TGTGCCGGCGCGACAGGGCCGACTAGCGGGAGAAGTTCCTACGAGCAGTACTTC. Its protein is CAGATGPTSGRSSYEQYF.

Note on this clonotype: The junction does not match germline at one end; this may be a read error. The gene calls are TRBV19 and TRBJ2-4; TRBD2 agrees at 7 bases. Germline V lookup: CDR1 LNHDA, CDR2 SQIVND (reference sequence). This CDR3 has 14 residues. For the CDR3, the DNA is TGTGCCAGTAGTATACAACTAGCGAAAAACATTCAGTGCTTC. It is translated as CASSIQLAKNIQCF.

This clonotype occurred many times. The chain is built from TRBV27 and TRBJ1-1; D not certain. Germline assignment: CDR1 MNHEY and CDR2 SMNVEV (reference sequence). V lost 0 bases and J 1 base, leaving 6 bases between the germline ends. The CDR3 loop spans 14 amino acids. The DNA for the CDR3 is TGTGCCAGCAGTTTATCTGGCCAGAACACTGAAGCTTTCTTT. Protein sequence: CASSLSGQNTEAFF.

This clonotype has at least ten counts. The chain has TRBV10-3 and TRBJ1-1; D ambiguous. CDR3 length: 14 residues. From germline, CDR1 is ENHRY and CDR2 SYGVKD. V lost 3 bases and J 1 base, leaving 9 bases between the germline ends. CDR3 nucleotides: TGTGCCATCAGTGACCTAGAAGAGAACACTGAAGCTTTCTTT. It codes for CAISDLEENTEAFF.

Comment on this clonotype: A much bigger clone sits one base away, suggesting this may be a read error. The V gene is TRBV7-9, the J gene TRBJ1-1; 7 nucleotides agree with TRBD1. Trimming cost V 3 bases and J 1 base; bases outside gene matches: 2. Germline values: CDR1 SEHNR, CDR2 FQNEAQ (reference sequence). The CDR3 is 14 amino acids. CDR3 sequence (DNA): TGTGCCAGCAGCTTCGGGACAGCGAACACTGAAGCTTTCTTT. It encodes CASSFGTANTEAFF.

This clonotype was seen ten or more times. The CDR3 region has the DNA TGTGCCAGCAGTTTATCGTACAGGGGGCGAGAGACCCAGTACTTC. It codes for CASSLSYRGRETQYF. This chain connects TRBV27 to TRBJ2-5, with TRBD1 matching 9 bases. This CDR3 region has 15 residues. V lost 0 bases and J lost 4; bases outside the gene matches: 3. The germline V gene has CDR1 MNHEY and CDR2 SMNVEV (reference sequence).

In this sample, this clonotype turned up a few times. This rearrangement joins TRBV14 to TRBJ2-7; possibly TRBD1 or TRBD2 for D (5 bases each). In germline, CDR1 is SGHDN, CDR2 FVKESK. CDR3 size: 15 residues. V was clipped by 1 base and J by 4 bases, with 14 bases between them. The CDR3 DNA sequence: TGTGCCAGCAGCCAAGGGGGGTACCCCTTATACGAGCAGTACTTC. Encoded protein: CASSQGGYPLYEQYF.

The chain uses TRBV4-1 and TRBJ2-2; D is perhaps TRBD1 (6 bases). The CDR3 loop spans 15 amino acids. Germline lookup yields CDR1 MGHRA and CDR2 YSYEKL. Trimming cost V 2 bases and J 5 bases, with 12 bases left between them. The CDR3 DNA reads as TGCGCCAGCAGCCAACGAGGGGGTGGGACCGGGGAGCTGTTTTTT. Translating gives CASSQRGGGTGELFF.

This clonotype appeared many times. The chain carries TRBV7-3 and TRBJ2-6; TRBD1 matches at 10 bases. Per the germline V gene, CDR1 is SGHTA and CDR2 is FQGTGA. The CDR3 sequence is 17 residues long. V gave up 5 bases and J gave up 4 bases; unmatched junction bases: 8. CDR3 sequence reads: CASSLTGGVRGANVLTF. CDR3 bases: TGTGCCAGCAGCCTGACAGGGGGCGTGAGGGGGGCCAACGTCCTGACTTTC.